Shown below are 10 T cell receptor beta chains from a single sample sequenced in a study of shared clonotypes between healthy human individuals (dated by TCRdb to about 2020). The library was generated by the immunoSEQ multiplex PCR assay. TCRdb took this table from immuneACCESS and kept in-frame rearrangements with V and J called. Such tables lack part of the clones; where checked against another copy, unresolved V genes explain under half of the gap, and the rest is unexplained. This sample gives millions of clones in total; around 95% of them show up just once. The ten largest clones represent under 0.15% of the sample. The source material was naive CD4+ T cells sorted from blood. The cell subset or site label corresponds to: CD45RA+ positively selected. Source of these receptors: a man between 18 and 29 years old in good health.

V and J are TRBV5-1 and TRBJ2-3; possibly TRBD1 for D (6 bases). The germline V and J ends were trimmed by 3 bases and 0 bases, with 14 bases remaining between them. CDR1 and CDR2 (germline): SGHRS, YFSETQ. The CDR3 is 16 residues long. In nucleotides, the CDR3 is TGCGCCAGCAGCTCACCACAGGGAACCAGCACAGATACGCAGTATTTT. It specifies CASSSPQGTSTDTQYF. Filled out from reference TRBV5-1 and TRBJ2-3, the complete variable domain reads KAGVTQTPRYLIKTRGQQVTLSCSPISGHRSVSWYQQTPGQGLQFLFEYFSETQRNKGNFPGRFSGRQFSNSRSEMNVSTLELGDSALYLCASSSPQGTSTDTQYFGPGTRLTVL.

The rearrangement links TRBV6-5 to TRBJ1-6; D gene uncertain. V gave up 6 bases and J gave up 6 bases, with 9 bases separating them. The germline V gene encodes CDR1 MNHEY and CDR2 SVGAGI. The CDR3 runs 13 residues. The CDR3 region is CASSGRINSPLHF. The CDR3 coding sequence is TGTGCCAGCAGCGGACGGATTAATTCACCCCTCCACTTT.

The V call is TRBV12-5, the J call TRBJ1-3, with D unresolved. This CDR3 is 12 amino acids long. The ends were cut back, 2 bases at V and 14 bases at J, with 13 bases in the middle. CDR1 is LGHNT and CDR2 is FRNRAP in the germline V gene. CDR3 protein: CASGLHGPPVYF. CDR3 in DNA: TGTGCTAGTGGTTTGCACGGCCCACCTGTATATTTT.

This chain uses TRBV10-3 with TRBJ1-1, with D tentatively TRBD1 (5 bases). Germline V gene lookup returns CDR1 ENHRY and CDR2 SYGVKD. The CDR3 spans 15 residues. V was cut by 4 bases and J by 0 bases, with 12 bases left in between. CDR3 in amino acids: CAISALGGVNTEAFF. DNA for the CDR3: TGTGCCATCAGTGCGTTGGGAGGGGTGAACACTGAAGCTTTCTTT.

This clone was counted once. This specimen includes other DNA sequences encoding the same CDR3. V is TRBV5-4 and J is TRBJ1-3, with D perhaps matching TRBD1 (6 bases). The CDR3 has 15 amino acids. The ends were cut back, 0 bases at V and 2 bases at J, with 9 bases in the middle. Germline values: CDR1 SGHNT, CDR2 YYREEE (reference sequence). This CDR3 is CASSLDGGPGNTIYF. DNA of the CDR3: TGTGCCAGCAGCTTGGACGGGGGGCCTGGAAACACCATATATTTT.

V usage is TRBV7-7 and J usage is TRBJ1-5, with 7 bases aligning to TRBD1. J gave up 6 bases and V 11 bases, and 16 bases lay outside the gene matches. Germline CDR1 SSHAT, CDR2 FNYEAQ (reference sequence). This CDR3 has 15 residues. In DNA form, the CDR3 reads TGTGCCTGGGGAGACAGGGACCTTCTCACTCAGCCCCAGCATTTT. Its protein is CAWGDRDLLTQPQHF.

The chain joins TRBV11-2 to TRBJ2-7; D is unclear. CDR3 length: 14 amino acids. Germline values: CDR1 SGHAT, CDR2 FQNNGV. Trimming took off 5 bases at V and 4 bases at J, with 15 bases between the two ends. This CDR3 is CASSRGVGSYEQYF. CDR3 in DNA: TGTGCCAGCAGCCGTGGCGTAGGGTCGTACGAGCAGTACTTC.

CDR3 sequence reads: CASSLSGQPEAFF. The CDR3 DNA reads TGTGCCAGCAGTTTATCCGGACAGCCTGAAGCTTTCTTT. This sequence joins TRBV28 and TRBJ1-1, with a possible D match to TRBD1 (6 bases). The germline V gene encodes CDR1 MDHEN and CDR2 SYDVKM. The CDR3 sequence is 13 residues long. V was clipped by 1 base and J by 6 bases, with 9 bases between them.

The chain couples TRBV7-2 to TRBJ2-7; 11 bases agree with TRBD2. This CDR3 is 15 amino acids long. Germline V CDR1 and CDR2: SGHTA, FQGNSA. Trimming cost V 6 bases and J 3 bases; bases outside gene matches: 7. CDR3 residues: CASRVTSGGNYEQYF. CDR3 in DNA: TGTGCCAGCAGGGTTACTAGCGGGGGAAACTACGAGCAGTACTTC.

V gene TRBV6-5 combines with J gene TRBJ1-3; D is ambiguous. In germline, CDR1 is MNHEY, CDR2 SVGAGI. The CDR3 extends over 15 amino acids. V was trimmed by 6 bases and J by 0 bases, leaving 12 bases between them. CDR3 residues: CASRTDPNSGNTIYF. The CDR3, as DNA: TGTGCCAGCAGGACCGACCCCAACTCTGGAAACACCATATATTTT.